Given below is one T cell receptor (beta chain) in context. Through Arm-PCR of CDR3 regions and iRepertoire HTBI primers, TCR beta libraries were built. TCRdb fed the multiplex PCR reads into MiXCR, producing one record per CDR3 protein. Here the sample spans about 560,000 distinct CDR3 sequences, about 16% being singletons. Time point meaning: newly diagnosed GD, antithyroid drugs for less than 3 months. Construction of the TCR library relied on RNA isolated from PBMCs. The data were obtained in a study of regulatory T cells in long-lasting Graves disease. Germline V CDR1 and CDR2: LNHDA, SQIVND (reference sequence). The CDR3 contains 16 residues. J lost 0 bases, V lost 5 bases, and 7 bases had no gene match. The same specimen was also included in a second study, on T cells in Graves' hyperthyroidism and ophthalmopathy. As that study records: Patients were excluded because of uncontrolled infection, other autoimmune disease, pregnancy or lactation.

This specimen was peripheral blood mononuclear cells (PBMCs), taken at new diagnosis, from a patient treated with antithyroid drugs. The J gene is TRBJ1-5, the V gene TRBV19, with 7 bases fitting TRBD1. This sequence was found in a man aged 18 to 30 with Graves disease. CDR3 loop: CASSEDRYYSNQPQHF. The CDR3 nucleotides are TGTGCCAGTAGTGAGGACAGGTACTATAGCAATCAGCCCCAGCATTTT.